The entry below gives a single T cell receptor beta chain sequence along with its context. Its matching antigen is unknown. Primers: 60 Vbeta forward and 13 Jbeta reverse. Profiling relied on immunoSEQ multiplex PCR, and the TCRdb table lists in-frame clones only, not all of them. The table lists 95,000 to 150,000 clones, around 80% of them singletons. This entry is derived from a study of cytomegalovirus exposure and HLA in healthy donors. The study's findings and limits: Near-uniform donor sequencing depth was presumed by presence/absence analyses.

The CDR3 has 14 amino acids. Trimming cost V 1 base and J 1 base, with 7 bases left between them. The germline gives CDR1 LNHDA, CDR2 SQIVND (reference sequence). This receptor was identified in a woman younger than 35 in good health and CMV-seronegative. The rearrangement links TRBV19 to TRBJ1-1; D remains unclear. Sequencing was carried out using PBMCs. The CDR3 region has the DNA TGTGCCAGTAGTATAGGACCGGGGAACACTGAAGCTTTCTTT. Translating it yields CASSIGPGNTEAFF.